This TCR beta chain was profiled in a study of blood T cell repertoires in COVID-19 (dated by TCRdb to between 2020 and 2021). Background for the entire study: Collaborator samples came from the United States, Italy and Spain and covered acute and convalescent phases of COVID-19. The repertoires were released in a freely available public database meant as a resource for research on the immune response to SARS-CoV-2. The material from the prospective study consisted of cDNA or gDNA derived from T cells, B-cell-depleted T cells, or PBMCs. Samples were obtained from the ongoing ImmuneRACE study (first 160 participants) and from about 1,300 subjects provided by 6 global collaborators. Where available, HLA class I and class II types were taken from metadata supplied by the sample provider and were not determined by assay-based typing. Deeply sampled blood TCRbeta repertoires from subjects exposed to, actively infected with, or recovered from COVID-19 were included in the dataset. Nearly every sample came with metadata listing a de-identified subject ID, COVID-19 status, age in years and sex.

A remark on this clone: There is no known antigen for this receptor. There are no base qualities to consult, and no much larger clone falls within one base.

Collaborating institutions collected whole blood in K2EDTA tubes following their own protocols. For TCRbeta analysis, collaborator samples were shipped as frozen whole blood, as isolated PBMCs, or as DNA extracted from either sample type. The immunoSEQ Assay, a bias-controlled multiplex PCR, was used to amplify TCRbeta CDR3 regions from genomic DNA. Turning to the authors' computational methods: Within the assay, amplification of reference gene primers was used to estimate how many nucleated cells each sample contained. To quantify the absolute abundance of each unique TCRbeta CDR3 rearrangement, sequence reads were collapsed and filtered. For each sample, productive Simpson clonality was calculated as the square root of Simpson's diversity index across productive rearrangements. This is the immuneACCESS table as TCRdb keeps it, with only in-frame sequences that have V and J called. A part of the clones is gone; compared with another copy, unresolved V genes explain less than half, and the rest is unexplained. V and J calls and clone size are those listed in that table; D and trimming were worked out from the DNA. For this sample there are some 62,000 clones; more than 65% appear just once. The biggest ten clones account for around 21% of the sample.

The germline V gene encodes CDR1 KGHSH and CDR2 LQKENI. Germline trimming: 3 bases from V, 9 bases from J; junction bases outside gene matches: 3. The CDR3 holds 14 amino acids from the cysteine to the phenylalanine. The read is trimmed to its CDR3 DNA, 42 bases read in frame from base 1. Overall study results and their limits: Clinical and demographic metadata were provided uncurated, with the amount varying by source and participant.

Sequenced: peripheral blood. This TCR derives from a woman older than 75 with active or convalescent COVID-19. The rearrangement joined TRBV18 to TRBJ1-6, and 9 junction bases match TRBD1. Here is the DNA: TGTGCCAGCTCACCGGACAGGGGAAGTTCACCCCTCCACTTT. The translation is CASSPDRGSSPLHF.